These 27 T cell receptor beta chains came from one sample sequenced in a study of cytomegalovirus exposure and HLA in healthy donors. Amplification used 60 Vbeta primers and 13 Jbeta primers. Measured with immunoSEQ multiplex PCR; TCRdb has only the in-frame clones, and not every one. The sample includes around 120,000 clones, 60% to 85% of them seen just once. The sequenced material came from PBMCs. The receptor set was obtained from a woman between 40 and 55 years old in good health and CMV-seronegative.

Of note for this clone: At one end, the junction sequence differs from germline, possibly due to a read error. The V call is TRBV5-1, the J call TRBJ2-6, with D perhaps TRBD1 (5 bases). The CDR3 spans 16 residues. Germline values: CDR1 SGHRS, CDR2 YFSETQ. The CDR3 nucleotides read TGCGCCAGCAGCTTTCCGCTTTCTTTTGGGGCCAACGGCCTGACTTTC. Protein sequence: CASSFPLSFGANGLTF.

V is TRBV6-1 and J is TRBJ2-5; 9 bases map to TRBD1. Germline assignment: CDR1 MNHNS and CDR2 SASEGT. The CDR3 has 16 amino acids. J lost 2 bases, V lost 0 bases, and 4 bases had no gene match. The CDR3 region is CASSEADRGWQETQYF. The CDR3 DNA follows: TGTGCCAGCAGTGAAGCGGACAGGGGATGGCAAGAGACCCAGTACTTC.

This clone was observed a single time. The rearrangement links TRBV29-1 to TRBJ2-3, with unresolved D. This CDR3 spans 12 amino acids. From germline, CDR1 is SQVTM and CDR2 ANQGSEA. The V gene lost 0 bases and the J gene lost 7 bases, with 8 bases spanning the gap. CDR3 nucleotides: TGCAGCGTTGAAGAATCACTAAATACGCAGTATTTT. Protein: CSVEESLNTQYF.

The J gene is TRBJ2-7, the V gene TRBV16, with 7 bases fitting TRBD2. CDR3 length: 14 amino acids. Germline values: CDR1 KGHSY, CDR2 FQNENV. V dropped 2 bases and J dropped 6; count of bases not matched to a gene: 7. The CDR3 nucleotides read TGTGCCAGCAGCCAAGCGGGAGCGGAATCCGAGCAGTACTTC. Its protein is CASSQAGAESEQYF. The full variable domain, its missing parts supplied by reference TRBV16 and TRBJ2-7, is GEEVAQTPKHLVRGEGQKAKLYCAPIKGHSYVFWYQQVLKNEFKFLISFQNENVFDETGMPKERFSAKCLPNSPCSLEIQATKLEDSAVYFCASSQAGAESEQYFGPGTRLTVT.

This rearrangement joins TRBV2 to TRBJ1-1; no definite D call. Germline V gene sequence: CDR1 SNHLY, CDR2 FYNNEI. Trimming removed 3 bases from V and 3 bases from J, with 8 bases in between. CDR3 length: 13 amino acids. CDR3 bases: TGTGCCAGCAGTGACTTCGGGGACACTGAAGCTTTCTTT. It translates to CASSDFGDTEAFF.

This chain connects TRBV5-1 to TRBJ2-3; D is perhaps TRBD2 (6 bases). Trimming removed 3 bases at V and 6 bases at J, with 8 bases between. Looked up from germline, CDR1 is SGHRS and CDR2 is YFSETQ. CDR3 length equals 12 residues. CDR3 DNA sequence: TGCGCCAGCAGCTCGGAGGGGGATACGCAGTATTTT. The encoded protein is CASSSEGDTQYF.

This clone was recorded only once. The chain uses TRBV5-6 and TRBJ2-7; TRBD1 matches 7 bases. The germline V gene encodes CDR1 SGHDT and CDR2 YYEEEE. The CDR3 totals 14 residues. Trimming removed 3 bases from V and 1 base from J; junction bases left unmatched: 4. The DNA for the CDR3 is TGTGCCAGCAGCTCGGGGACAGTTTCCTACGAGCAGTACTTC. Its protein product is CASSSGTVSYEQYF. Together with reference TRBV5-6 and TRBJ2-7, the CDR3 gives the full variable domain: DAGVTQSPTHLIKTRGQQVTLRCSPKSGHDTVSWYQQALGQGPQFIFQYYEEEERQRGNFPDRFSGHQFPNYSSELNVNALLLGDSALYLCASSSGTVSYEQYFGPGTRLTVT.

The chain is built from TRBV6-4 and TRBJ2-2, with TRBD1 as a possible D gene (6 bases). Trimming shortened V by 8 bases and J by 5 bases, and 9 bases separated the two germline ends. The CDR3 consists of 12 residues. Per the germline V gene, CDR1 is MRHNA and CDR2 is SNTAGT. CDR3 sequence reads: CASGQGTGELFF. The CDR3 region has the DNA TGTGCCAGCGGGCAGGGGACCGGGGAGCTGTTTTTT.

Concerning this clone: A read error may produce the germline difference seen at one junction end. The V gene is TRBV7-2, the J gene TRBJ2-7; perhaps TRBD1 as D (5 bases). Looked up from germline, CDR1 is SGHTA and CDR2 is FQGNSA. This CDR3 is built from 12 residues. The CDR3 loop is CASSLDRGEQCF. CDR3 in DNA: TGTGCCAGCAGCTTAGATAGGGGCGAGCAGTGCTTC.

V gene TRBV5-1 combines with J gene TRBJ2-5, with D unclear. The CDR3 spans 15 residues. Germline V lookup: CDR1 SGHRS, CDR2 YFSETQ. V was shortened by 1 base and J by 5 bases, with 15 bases between the two germline ends. The CDR3 loop is CASSLNFQRTETQYF. CDR3 coding DNA: TGCGCCAGCAGCTTGAATTTCCAGCGAACGGAGACCCAGTACTTC.

As to this clone: One end of the junction varies from germline; a read error may be responsible. This sequence joins TRBV6-6 and TRBJ2-6, with 9 bases that match TRBD1. The CDR3 spans 16 residues. Germline V gene data show CDR1 as MNHNY and CDR2 as SVGAGI (reference sequence). CDR3 nucleotides: TGTGCCAGCAGTTTCGGGACAGGGTACGGGGCCAACGGCCTGACTTTC. It is translated as CASSFGTGYGANGLTF.

The rearrangement joins TRBV5-5 to TRBJ2-7, with D possibly TRBD1 on 5 matching bases. Trimming cost V 2 bases and J 6 bases, with 12 bases left between them. This CDR3 has 13 residues. Germline V lookup: CDR1 SGHKS, CDR2 YYEKEE (reference sequence). This CDR3 is CASSLSQGGEQYF. In DNA, the CDR3 is TGTGCCAGCAGCTTATCCCAGGGTGGCGAGCAGTACTTC.

The chain is built from TRBV11-2 and TRBJ2-6; no clear D. CDR3 length: 18 residues. Germline assignment: CDR1 SGHAT and CDR2 FQNNGV. Trimming took off 2 bases at V and 0 bases at J, with 14 bases between the two ends. DNA of the CDR3: TGTGCCAGCAGCTTACTTGGTCAGGCCGTCTCTGGGGCCAACGTCCTGACTTTC. Its protein is CASSLLGQAVSGANVLTF.

The chain recombines TRBV29-1 with TRBJ2-7; 8 nucleotides agree with TRBD1. J was trimmed by 5 bases and V by 7 bases; bases with no gene match: 10. Germline CDR1 reads SQVTM; CDR2 reads ANQGSEA. There are 13 residues in the CDR3. CDR3 sequence: CSATRGQVNEQYF. CDR3 bases: TGCAGCGCCACCAGGGGGCAAGTCAACGAGCAGTACTTC.

A remark on this clone: The identical CDR3 is also encoded by other nucleotide sequences in the sample. The J gene is TRBJ2-5, the V gene TRBV5-1; no clear D. The germline V gene has CDR1 SGHRS and CDR2 YFSETQ. The CDR3 sequence is 12 residues long. The V gene lost 0 bases and the J gene lost 4 bases, with 4 bases spanning the gap. The CDR3 sequence: CASSLAGETQYF. The CDR3 coding sequence is TGCGCCAGCAGCTTGGCCGGAGAGACCCAGTACTTC. Together with reference TRBV5-1 and TRBJ2-5, the CDR3 gives the full variable domain: KAGVTQTPRYLIKTRGQQVTLSCSPISGHRSVSWYQQTPGQGLQFLFEYFSETQRNKGNFPGRFSGRQFSNSRSEMNVSTLELGDSALYLCASSLAGETQYFGPGTRLLVL.

The chain couples TRBV27 to TRBJ2-7; D remains unclear. Germline V gene lookup returns CDR1 MNHEY and CDR2 SMNVEV (reference sequence). There are 14 residues in the CDR3. V lost 3 bases to trimming and J lost 0 bases, with 9 bases between them. The CDR3 sequence is CASSLTGSSYEQYF. In nucleotides, the CDR3 is TGTGCCAGCAGTTTGACGGGTTCCTCCTACGAGCAGTACTTC.

This chain links TRBV9 with TRBJ2-5; 7 nucleotides line up with TRBD1. The closer fit of TRBJ2-7 to the DNA end suggests the J call may be wrong. Germline CDR1 and CDR2: SGDLS and YYNGEE. The CDR3 runs to 14 residues. The CDR3 sequence is CASSPGTALAEQYF. In DNA, the CDR3 is TGTGCCAGCAGCCCCGGGACAGCCCTCGCCGAGCAGTACTTC.

The chain joins TRBV7-3 to TRBJ2-3; TRBD2 agrees at 8 bases. The CDR3 has 16 amino acids. CDR1 and CDR2 from the germline V gene are SGHTA and FQGTGA. The V segment lost 2 bases and the J segment 2 bases; nucleotides outside the gene matches: 6. The CDR3 sequence is CASSLGRGAFTDTQYF. The CDR3 DNA is TGTGCCAGCAGCTTAGGGCGGGGGGCCTTCACAGATACGCAGTATTTT. Looking up the rest from reference TRBV7-3 and TRBJ2-3 gives the full variable domain: GAGVSQTPSNKVTEKGKYVELRCDPISGHTALYWYRQSLGQGPEFLIYFQGTGAADDSGLPNDRFFAVRPEGSVSTLKIQRTERGDSAVYLCASSLGRGAFTDTQYFGPGTRLTVL.

Written as DNA, the CDR3 is TGTGCCAGCAGTCGAGGGGGGGGGAAAACTGAAGCTTTCTTT. Its translation: CASSRGGGKTEAFF. The rearrangement joins TRBV28 to TRBJ1-1; D perhaps matches TRBD1 (6 bases). Trimming pared 5 bases from V and 5 bases from J, leaving 15 bases between. CDR1 is MDHEN, CDR2 SYDVKM, per germline. The CDR3 sequence is 14 residues long.

The J gene is TRBJ2-7, the V gene TRBV5-5, with D uncertain. Germline V gene data show CDR1 as SGHKS and CDR2 as YYEKEE (reference sequence). This CDR3 region has 14 residues. Trimming removed 0 bases from V and 0 bases from J, with 7 bases in between. This CDR3 is CASSLGSVSYEQYF. CDR3 sequence (DNA): TGTGCCAGCAGCTTGGGGTCAGTCTCCTACGAGCAGTACTTC.

This clone came up a few times. The chain couples TRBV27 to TRBJ1-5; D might be TRBD1 (5 bases). Germline assignment: CDR1 MNHEY and CDR2 SMNVEV (reference sequence). The CDR3 length is 14 residues. V was cut by 5 bases and J by 6 bases, with 14 bases left in between. The CDR3 region has the DNA TGTGCCAGCAGTCCCCCGGGGGAAGGTCAGCCCCAGCATTTT. The encoded protein is CASSPPGEGQPQHF.

The chain is built from TRBV7-2 and TRBJ1-1, with 7 bases aligning to TRBD1. The CDR3 is made up of 13 amino acids. CDR1 is SGHTA and CDR2 is FQGNSA in the germline V gene. The ends lost 3 bases at V and 3 bases at J; junction bases unmatched: 1. CDR3 in DNA: TGTGCCAGCAGCTTTACAGGGGACACTGAAGCTTTCTTT. This codes for CASSFTGDTEAFF.

V and J are TRBV7-7 and TRBJ2-5; D is undetermined. CDR3 length equals 14 residues. Looked up from germline, CDR1 is SSHAT and CDR2 is FNYEAQ (reference sequence). V was clipped by 1 base and J by 7 bases, with 13 bases between them. CDR3 sequence reads: CASSLGLPDGTQYF. The CDR3 DNA follows: TGTGCCAGCAGCTTAGGGCTCCCAGATGGGACCCAGTACTTC.

The CDR3, as DNA: TGTGCCAGTACCCCCCCGGGAGGGCACAATCAGCCCCAGCATTTT. Translated, it gives CASTPPGGHNQPQHF. V is TRBV19 and J is TRBJ1-5; D call uncertain. V was trimmed by 7 bases and J by 3 bases, leaving 16 bases between them. Germline values: CDR1 LNHDA, CDR2 SQIVND (reference sequence). This CDR3 contains 15 residues.

The rearrangement joins TRBV5-5 to TRBJ1-2; D gene ambiguous. V was cut by 0 bases and J by 8 bases, with 20 bases left in between. Germline values: CDR1 SGHKS, CDR2 YYEKEE (reference sequence). This CDR3 has 16 residues. The CDR3 coding sequence is TGTGCCAGCAGCTTGGTGAGGACTACCGCCCTGGGAGGCTACACCTTC. It is translated as CASSLVRTTALGGYTF.

This chain links TRBV19 with TRBJ1-1; D not resolved. The CDR3 loop spans 13 amino acids. Trimming removed 4 bases from V and 4 bases from J, with 10 bases in between. CDR1 and CDR2 from the germline V gene are LNHDA and SQIVND (reference sequence). CDR3 nucleotide sequence: TGTGCCAGTAGTAGCGAACAGAGCACTGAAGCTTTCTTT. This codes for CASSSEQSTEAFF.

Only a few counts were recorded for this clone. The chain carries TRBV6-5 and TRBJ2-5; D is unresolved. This CDR3 is 14 amino acids long. The V gene's germline CDR1 is MNHEY and CDR2 SVGAGI. V lost 4 bases and J lost 0, with 9 bases in between. CDR3 in amino acids: CASSSREYQETQYF. The CDR3 region has the DNA TGTGCCAGCAGTTCCCGAGAGTACCAAGAGACCCAGTACTTC.